The 20 T cell receptor beta chains in this list originate from one sample, sequenced in a study of post-analysis software for immune sequencing data. Study conclusions and caveats: Controls had lower frequencies than patients of about 5 TRBV segments, which included TRBV5-6, TRBV5-1 and TRBV20-1.

TCR beta cDNA libraries included unique molecular identifiers. TCRdb called the PCR reads again in MiXCR, with one record for every CDR3 protein. The sample has approximately 260,000 distinct CDR3 sequences; about 38% are singletons. No antigen has been identified for these receptors. The source material was blood. The receptors stem from a girl aged 5 to 17 with multiple sclerosis.

Comments on this clonotype: This may come from a read error, since a much larger clone is one base off. The V call is TRBV4-2, the J call TRBJ2-5, with a tentative D call TRBD2 (7 bases). This CDR3 is built from 16 residues. V lost 2 bases, J lost 7 bases, and 20 bases lay in between. Germline V gene sequence: CDR1 LGHNA, CDR2 YNFKEQ. The CDR3 DNA is TGTGCCAGCAGCCAAACTACGGGGGGCACAAGGATGACCCAGTACTTC. Its translation: CASSQTTGGTRMTQYF.

This clonotype was seen ten or more times. The CDR3 DNA reads as TGCGCCAGCAGCTTGAGCGGGAACCAAGAGACCCAGTACTTC. Translating gives CASSLSGNQETQYF. The V gene is TRBV5-1, the J gene TRBJ2-5; 7 bases fit TRBD2. Germline V gene lookup returns CDR1 SGHRS and CDR2 YFSETQ. Germline trimming cut 1 base from V and 0 bases from J; bases unmatched to any gene: 0. The CDR3 length is 14 residues.

The table lists this clonotype with many counts. The genes are TRBV12-3 or TRBV12-4 and TRBJ2-4; unclear D gene. V lost 3 bases and J lost 0, with 9 bases in between. The CDR3 loop spans 15 amino acids. CDR3 coding DNA: TGTGCCAGCAGTTTGTCGGCAATAGCCAAAAACATTCAGTACTTC. Translation gives CASSLSAIAKNIQYF.

This clonotype showed up many times. The chain combines TRBV7-8 with TRBJ2-1; no reliable D call. Per the germline V gene, CDR1 is SGHVS and CDR2 is FQNEAQ. V was shortened by 5 bases and J by 1 base, with 15 bases between the two germline ends. The CDR3 loop spans 16 amino acids. The CDR3 region is CASSPSRARSYNEQFF. Written as DNA, the CDR3 is TGTGCCAGCAGCCCTTCCCGGGCCAGATCCTACAATGAGCAGTTCTTC. Filled out from reference TRBV7-8 and TRBJ2-1, the complete variable domain reads GAGVSQSPRYKVAKRGQDVALRCDPISGHVSLFWYQQALGQGPEFLTYFQNEAQLDKSGLPSDRFFAERPEGSVSTLKIQRTQQEDSAVYLCASSPSRARSYNEQFFGPGTRLTVL.

The V and J genes are TRBV29-1 and TRBJ1-2; 11 bases are a match to TRBD1. The V and J ends lost 6 bases and 7 bases, in that order; junction bases with no gene match: 7. This CDR3 comprises 13 residues. In germline, CDR1 is SQVTM, CDR2 ANQGSEA. The CDR3 protein is CSVPAGTGGGYTF. Written as DNA, the CDR3 is TGCAGCGTCCCCGCCGGGACAGGGGGTGGCTACACCTTC.

This clonotype was found many times. The V and J genes are TRBV7-2 and TRBJ1-5; a possible D gene is TRBD1 (5 bases). CDR3 size: 14 residues. Germline V gene sequence: CDR1 SGHTA, CDR2 FQGNSA. V lost 5 bases and J 6 bases, leaving 14 bases between the germline ends. The CDR3 is CASSAEVGPQPQHF. The DNA for the CDR3 is TGTGCCAGCAGCGCAGAGGTGGGGCCTCAGCCCCAGCATTTT.

J is TRBJ2-3 and V is TRBV21-1. TRBV21-1 has pseudogene status. The CDR3 extends over 12 amino acids. This CDR3 reads CASSRSTGTQYF. As DNA, the CDR3 is TGTGCCAGCAGCAGAAGCACAGGTACGCAGTATTTT.

This clonotype was seen ten or more times. The J gene is TRBJ2-3, the V gene TRBV5-1; D might be TRBD1 (6 bases). Trimming shortened V by 1 base and J by 1 base, and 13 bases separated the two germline ends. The germline V gene encodes CDR1 SGHRS and CDR2 YFSETQ. The CDR3 loop spans 16 amino acids. Written as DNA, the CDR3 is TGCGCCAGCAGCTTGCCGCAGGGGACGCGCACAGATACGCAGTATTTT. Translating gives CASSLPQGTRTDTQYF.

The chain links TRBV4-1 to TRBJ2-5; 14 nucleotides align to TRBD2. The J call may be faulty, since TRBJ2-7 better matches the DNA end. Looked up from germline, CDR1 is MGHRA and CDR2 is YSYEKL. CDR3 length: 17 amino acids. The chain's CDR3 is CASSPQPGLAGGYEQYF. CDR3 coding DNA: TGCGCCAGCAGCCCCCAACCCGGACTAGCGGGGGGTTACGAGCAGTACTTC.

This clonotype was counted between two and nine times. The V and J genes are TRBV15 and TRBJ1-5; TRBD1 matches 7 bases. Germline values: CDR1 LNHNV, CDR2 YYDKDF (reference sequence). The trim removed 7 bases at V and 5 bases at J, leaving 5 bases unmatched. This CDR3 spans 13 amino acids. The CDR3 region is CATNRGEDQPQHF. Here the CDR3 DNA reads TGTGCCACCAACAGGGGTGAGGATCAGCCCCAGCATTTT.

This clonotype was recorded at least ten times. The genes are TRBV20-1 and TRBJ1-2; D gene uncertain. The CDR3 is made up of 13 amino acids. The V gene lost 5 bases and the J gene lost 10 bases, with 20 bases spanning the gap. The germline CDR1 and CDR2 sequences are DFQATT and SNEGSKA (reference sequence). Written as DNA, the CDR3 is TGCAGTGCTCAAACGGGCGGCCTGAGCGACTACACCTTC. This gives the protein CSAQTGGLSDYTF.

The CDR3 DNA sequence: TGCGCCAGCAGCTCTAACCCGGGGACAGCGATTAACTATGGCTACACCTTC. Protein product: CASSSNPGTAINYGYTF. This chain uses TRBV5-1 with TRBJ1-2, with 7 bases lining up with TRBD1. J lost 1 base, V lost 3 bases, and 12 bases had no gene match. Germline CDR1 is SGHRS and CDR2 is YFSETQ. CDR3 size: 17 residues. Full variable domain (remainder filled in from reference TRBV5-1 and TRBJ1-2): KAGVTQTPRYLIKTRGQQVTLSCSPISGHRSVSWYQQTPGQGLQFLFEYFSETQRNKGNFPGRFSGRQFSNSRSEMNVSTLELGDSALYLCASSSNPGTAINYGYTFGSGTRLTVV.

This clonotype was counted at least ten times. The chain is built from TRBV29-1 and TRBJ2-3; D tentatively reads TRBD1 or TRBD2 (6 bases each). The V and J ends lost 2 bases and 5 bases respectively, with 20 bases between them. The CDR3 spans 16 residues. Germline V gene lookup returns CDR1 SQVTM and CDR2 ANQGSEA. The CDR3 protein is CSVEKYQVQGGDTQYF. DNA for the CDR3: TGCAGCGTTGAAAAATACCAGGTACAGGGAGGAGATACGCAGTATTTT.

There are many counts of this clonotype. CDR3 sequence: CASSQDRNTEAFF. DNA of the CDR3: TGTGCCAGCTCACAAGACAGGAACACTGAAGCTTTCTTT. This rearrangement joins TRBV18 to TRBJ1-1, with D tentatively TRBD1 (5 bases). Per germline, CDR1 KGHSH and CDR2 LQKENI. The ends were cut back, 4 bases at V and 1 base at J, with 7 bases in the middle. The CDR3 extends over 13 amino acids. The variable domain in full, completed from reference TRBV18 and TRBJ1-1, reads NAGVMQNPRHLVRRRGQEARLRCSPMKGHSHVYWYRQLPEEGLKFMVYLQKENIIDESGMPKERFSAEFPKEGPSILRIQQVVRGDSAAYFCASSQDRNTEAFFGQGTRLTVV.

At least ten counts were recorded for this clonotype. This sequence joins TRBV5-5 and TRBJ1-4; D remains unclear. The CDR3 is 15 residues long. Germline CDR1 SGHKS, CDR2 YYEKEE (reference sequence). Trimming cost V 0 bases and J 6 bases, with 12 bases left between them. The CDR3 loop is CASSLVAGGDEKLFF. The DNA of the CDR3 is TGTGCCAGCAGCTTGGTGGCGGGAGGCGATGAAAAACTGTTTTTT.

Many counts were recorded for this clonotype. The chain couples TRBV19 to TRBJ2-3; a weak D match, TRBD2 (6 bases). Trimming cost V 5 bases and J 5 bases, with 11 bases left between them. The CDR3 is 13 amino acids. Germline assignment: CDR1 LNHDA and CDR2 SQIVND (reference sequence). The CDR3 coding sequence is TGTGCCAGTAGTCCGACTAGGAAAGATACGCAGTATTTT. Its protein product is CASSPTRKDTQYF.

In its sample, this clonotype was seen a few times. The rearrangement joins TRBV6-1 to TRBJ1-2, with 8 bases fitting TRBD1. Germline CDR1 reads MNHNS; CDR2 reads SASEGT. The CDR3 consists of 14 residues. Unmatched junction bases numbered 8, after V lost 8 bases and J lost 3 bases. As DNA, the CDR3 is TGTGCCAGCCTCGATCGACAGGGGCACTATGGCTACACCTTC. Translating it yields CASLDRQGHYGYTF.

This clonotype was seen only a few times. The J gene is TRBJ1-1, the V gene TRBV2; maybe TRBD1 (5 bases). Trimming took 5 bases from V and 1 from J, leaving 11 bases between them. CDR3 length: 14 amino acids. Germline V gives CDR1 SNHLY, CDR2 FYNNEI. The DNA of the CDR3 is TGTGCCAGCAGTATTCAGGGCGGGAACACTGAAGCTTTCTTT. Its translation is CASSIQGGNTEAFF.

The V call is TRBV20-1, the J call TRBJ2-5; 12 bases fit TRBD1. Losses at the gene ends were 8 bases for V and 5 bases for J; bases not matched to a gene: 9. There are 14 residues in the CDR3. Germline V gene lookup returns CDR1 DFQATT and CDR2 SNEGSKA (reference sequence). CDR3 sequence reads: CSRSRDRGRETQYF. Written as DNA, the CDR3 is TGCAGTAGGAGCCGGGACAGGGGGCGGGAGACCCAGTACTTC.

This clonotype appeared a few times. A read error may explain this, as a much larger clone is one base away. This chain joins TRBV5-1 and TRBJ2-5; no clear D. Germline CDR1 SGHRS, CDR2 YFSETQ. Trimming cost V 4 bases and J 11 bases, with 18 bases left between them. The CDR3 covers 13 residues. The CDR3, as DNA: TGCGCCAGCAGCGTGCCCTCCTACAATGAGCAGTACTTC. This codes for CASSVPSYNEQYF.